These 3 T cell receptor beta chains were sequenced from one sample in a study of T cells after yellow fever vaccination. TCRdb used MiXCR to reprocess the 5' RACE reads, holding one entry per CDR3 protein. Of 200,000 to 300,000 distinct CDR3 sequences listed, around 6.7% were seen once; the top ten hold 0.85% to 1.2%. This material consisted of CD4+ T cells sorted from PBMCs, taken on the day of the yellow fever booster vaccination. All receptors come from a man younger than 45 who received the YFV17D yellow fever vaccine.

This clonotype appeared many times. The chain employs TRBV28 and TRBJ2-2, with D possibly being TRBD1 (7 bases). This CDR3 is 17 amino acids long. CDR1 is MDHEN and CDR2 is SYDVKM in the germline V gene. V was cut by 4 bases and J by 6 bases, with 21 bases left in between. CDR3 in DNA: TGTGCCAGCAGTTCCCATCTACTTGACAGGGAGGCCGGGGAGCTGTTTTTT. It codes for CASSSHLLDREAGELFF.

This chain joins TRBV7-8 and TRBJ1-6, with TRBD1 matching over 7 bases. The CDR3 length is 14 residues. Per germline, CDR1 SGHVS and CDR2 FQNEAQ. J lost 7 bases, V lost 5 bases, and 5 bases had no gene match. The CDR3 region has the DNA TGTGCCAGCAGCCCCCGGGACAGCAATTCACCCCTCCACTTT. It codes for CASSPRDSNSPLHF.

The table lists this clonotype with a few counts. The chain employs TRBV24-1 and TRBJ2-5; D might be TRBD2 (5 bases). With 9 bases removed from V and 4 bases from J, the gap between germline ends came to 8 bases. CDR3 length equals 11 residues. In germline, CDR1 is KGHDR, CDR2 SFDVKD. CDR3 amino acids: CATGSGETQYF. The CDR3, as DNA: TGTGCCACCGGGAGCGGAGAGACCCAGTACTTC.